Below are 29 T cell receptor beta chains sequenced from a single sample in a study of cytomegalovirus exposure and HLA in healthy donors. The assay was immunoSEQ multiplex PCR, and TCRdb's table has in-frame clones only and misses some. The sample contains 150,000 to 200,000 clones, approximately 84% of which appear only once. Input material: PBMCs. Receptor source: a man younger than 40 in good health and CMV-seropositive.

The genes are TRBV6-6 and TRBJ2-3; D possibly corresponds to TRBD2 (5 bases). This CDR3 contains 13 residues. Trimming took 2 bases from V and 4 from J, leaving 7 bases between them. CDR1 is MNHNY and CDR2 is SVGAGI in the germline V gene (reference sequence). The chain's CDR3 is CASSYPGADTQYF. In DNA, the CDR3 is TGTGCCAGCAGTTACCCCGGGGCAGATACGCAGTATTTT.

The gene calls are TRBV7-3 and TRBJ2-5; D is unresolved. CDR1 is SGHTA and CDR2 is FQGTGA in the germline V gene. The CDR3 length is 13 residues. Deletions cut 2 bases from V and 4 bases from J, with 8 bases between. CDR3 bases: TGTGCCAGCAGCTTAGTCCCGGGAGAGACCCAGTACTTC. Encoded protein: CASSLVPGETQYF.

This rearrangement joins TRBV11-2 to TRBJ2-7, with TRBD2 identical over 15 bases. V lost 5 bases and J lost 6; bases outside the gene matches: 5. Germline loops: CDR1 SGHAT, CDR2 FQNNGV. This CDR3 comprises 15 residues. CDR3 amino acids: CASSDGTSGRSEQYF. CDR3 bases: TGTGCCAGCAGCGACGGGACTAGCGGGAGGAGCGAGCAGTACTTC.

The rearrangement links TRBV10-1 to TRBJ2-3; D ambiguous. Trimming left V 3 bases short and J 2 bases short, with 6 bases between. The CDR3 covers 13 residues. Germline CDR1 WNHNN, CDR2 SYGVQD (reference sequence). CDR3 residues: CASSDLTTDTQYF. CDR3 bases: TGCGCCAGCAGTGACCTAACCACAGATACGCAGTATTTT.

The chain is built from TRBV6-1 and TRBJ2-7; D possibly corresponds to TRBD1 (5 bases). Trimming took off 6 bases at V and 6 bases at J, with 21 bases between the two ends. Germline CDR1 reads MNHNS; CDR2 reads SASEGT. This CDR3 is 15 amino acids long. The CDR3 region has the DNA TGTGCCAGCAGACGGACGTTACAAGGCCAGGGCGAGCAGTACTTC. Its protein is CASRRTLQGQGEQYF.

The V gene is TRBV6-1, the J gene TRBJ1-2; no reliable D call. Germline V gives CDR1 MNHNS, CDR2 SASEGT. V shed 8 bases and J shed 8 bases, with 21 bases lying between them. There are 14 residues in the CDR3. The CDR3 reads CASPIRGRPNGYTF. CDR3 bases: TGTGCCAGCCCTATCCGGGGAAGACCGAACGGCTACACCTTC.

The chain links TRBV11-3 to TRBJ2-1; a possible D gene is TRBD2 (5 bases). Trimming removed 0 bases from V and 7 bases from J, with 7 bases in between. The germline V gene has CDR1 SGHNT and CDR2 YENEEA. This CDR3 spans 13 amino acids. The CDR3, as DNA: TGTGCCAGCAGCTTAGAACCGGGGAATGAGCAGTTCTTC. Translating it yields CASSLEPGNEQFF.

The CDR3 region is CASSPVRGRAGELFF. The CDR3 DNA reads TGTGCCAGCAGTCCAGTCAGGGGGCGAGCCGGGGAGCTGTTTTTT. The chain combines TRBV13 with TRBJ2-2; 8 bases fit TRBD1. With V trimmed by 6 bases and J by 6 bases, 9 bases remained unmatched. CDR3 length equals 15 residues. In germline, CDR1 is PRHDT, CDR2 FYEKMQ (reference sequence).

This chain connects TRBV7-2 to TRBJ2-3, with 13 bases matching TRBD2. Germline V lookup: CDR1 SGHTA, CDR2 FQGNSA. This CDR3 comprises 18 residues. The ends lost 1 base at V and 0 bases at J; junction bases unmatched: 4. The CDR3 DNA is TGTGCCAGCAGCTTAGGACTAGCGGGAGGTTCTAGCACAGATACGCAGTATTTT. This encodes CASSLGLAGGSSTDTQYF.

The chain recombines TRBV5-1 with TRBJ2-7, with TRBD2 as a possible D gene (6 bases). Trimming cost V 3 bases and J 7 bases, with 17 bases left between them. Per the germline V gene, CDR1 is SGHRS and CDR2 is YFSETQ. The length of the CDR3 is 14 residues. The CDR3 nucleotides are TGCGCCAGCAGCTACGGGACTCTCCTTATGGAGCAGTACTTC. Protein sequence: CASSYGTLLMEQYF.

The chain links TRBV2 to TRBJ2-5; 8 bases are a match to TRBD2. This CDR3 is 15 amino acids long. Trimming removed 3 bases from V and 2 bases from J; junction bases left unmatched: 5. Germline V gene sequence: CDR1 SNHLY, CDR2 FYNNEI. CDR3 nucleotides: TGTGCCAGCAGTGAGGGGCGGGGGGTACAAGAGACCCAGTACTTC. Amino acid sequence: CASSEGRGVQETQYF.

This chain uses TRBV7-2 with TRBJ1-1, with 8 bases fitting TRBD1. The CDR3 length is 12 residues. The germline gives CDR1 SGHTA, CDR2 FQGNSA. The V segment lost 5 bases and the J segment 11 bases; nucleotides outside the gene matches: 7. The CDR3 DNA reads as TGTGCCAGCAGCCGACAGGGGATTAACGCTTTCTTT. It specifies CASSRQGINAFF.

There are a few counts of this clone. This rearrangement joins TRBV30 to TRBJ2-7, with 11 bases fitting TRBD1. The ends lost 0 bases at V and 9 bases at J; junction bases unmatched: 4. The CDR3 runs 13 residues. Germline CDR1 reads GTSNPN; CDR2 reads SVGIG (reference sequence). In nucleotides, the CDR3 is TGTGCCTGGAGTGTAAGGACAGGGGGCGCGCAGTACTTC. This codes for CAWSVRTGGAQYF.

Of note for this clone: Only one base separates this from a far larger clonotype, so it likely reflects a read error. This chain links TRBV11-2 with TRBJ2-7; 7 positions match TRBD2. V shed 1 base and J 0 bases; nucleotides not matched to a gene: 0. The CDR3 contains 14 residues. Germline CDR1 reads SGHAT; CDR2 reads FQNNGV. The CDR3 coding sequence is TGTGCCAGCAGCTTAGGCGGGAGCTCCTACGAGCAGTACTTC. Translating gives CASSLGGSSYEQYF.

This chain's CDR3 is CASSSQGGWNTGELFF. CDR3 bases: TGTGCCAGCAGCTCGCAGGGTGGTTGGAACACCGGGGAGCTGTTTTTT. The rearrangement uses TRBV7-6 and TRBJ2-2; D is perhaps TRBD1 (5 bases). From germline, CDR1 is SGHVS and CDR2 FNYEAQ. The V end lost 4 bases, the J end lost 1 base, and 13 bases lay between the germline ends. CDR3 length: 16 residues.

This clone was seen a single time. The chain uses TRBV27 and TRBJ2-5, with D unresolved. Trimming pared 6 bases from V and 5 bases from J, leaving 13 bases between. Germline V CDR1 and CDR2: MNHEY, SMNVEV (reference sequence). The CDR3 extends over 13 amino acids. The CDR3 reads CASSPDLEETQYF. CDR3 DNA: TGTGCCAGCAGCCCGGATCTAGAGGAGACCCAGTACTTC.

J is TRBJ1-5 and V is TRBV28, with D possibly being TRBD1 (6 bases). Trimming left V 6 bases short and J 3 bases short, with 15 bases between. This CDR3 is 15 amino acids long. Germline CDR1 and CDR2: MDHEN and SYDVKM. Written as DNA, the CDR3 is TGTGCCAGCAGCCGCGGACAGCTAATCAATCAGCCCCAGCATTTT. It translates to CASSRGQLINQPQHF.

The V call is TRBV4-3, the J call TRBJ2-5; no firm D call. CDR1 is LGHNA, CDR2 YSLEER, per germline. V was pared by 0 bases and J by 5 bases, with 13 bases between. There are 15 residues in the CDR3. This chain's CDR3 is CASSQDTARMETQYF. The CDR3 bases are TGCGCCAGCAGCCAAGATACGGCTAGAATGGAGACCCAGTACTTC.

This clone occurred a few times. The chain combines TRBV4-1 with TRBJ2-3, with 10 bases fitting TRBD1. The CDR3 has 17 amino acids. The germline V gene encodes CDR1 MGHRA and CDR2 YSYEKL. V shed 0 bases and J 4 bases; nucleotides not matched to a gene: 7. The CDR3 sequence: CASSQDPRDRGADTQYF. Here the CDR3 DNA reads TGCGCCAGCAGCCAAGATCCGAGGGACAGGGGTGCAGATACGCAGTATTTT.

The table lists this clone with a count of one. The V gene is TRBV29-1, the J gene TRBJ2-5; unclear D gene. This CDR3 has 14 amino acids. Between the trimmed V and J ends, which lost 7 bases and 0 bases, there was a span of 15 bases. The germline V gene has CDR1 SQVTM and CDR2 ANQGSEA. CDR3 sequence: CSASGQKYQETQYF. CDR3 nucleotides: TGCAGCGCCTCGGGTCAGAAGTACCAAGAGACCCAGTACTTC.

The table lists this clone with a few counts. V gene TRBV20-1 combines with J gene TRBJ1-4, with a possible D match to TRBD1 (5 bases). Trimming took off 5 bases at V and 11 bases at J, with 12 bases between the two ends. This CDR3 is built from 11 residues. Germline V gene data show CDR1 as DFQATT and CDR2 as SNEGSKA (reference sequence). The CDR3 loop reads CSAPLGGKLFF. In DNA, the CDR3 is TGCAGTGCTCCGCTCGGGGGGAAACTGTTTTTT.

The CDR3 region has the DNA TGTGCCAGTAGTATTGGCCCCGGAGCGGGGGAGCAGTACTTC. Translation gives CASSIGPGAGEQYF. The V gene is TRBV19, the J gene TRBJ2-7; 7 nucleotides line up with TRBD2. Germline CDR1 LNHDA, CDR2 SQIVND (reference sequence). CDR3 size: 14 residues. After removal of 3 bases from V and 7 bases from J, the junction contained 9 bases not matched to a gene. The variable domain in full, completed from reference TRBV19 and TRBJ2-7, reads DGGITQSPKYLFRKEGQNVTLSCEQNLNHDAMYWYRQDPGQGLRLIYYSQIVNDFQKGDIAEGYSVSREKKESFPLTVTSAQKNPTAFYLCASSIGPGAGEQYFGPGTRLTVT.

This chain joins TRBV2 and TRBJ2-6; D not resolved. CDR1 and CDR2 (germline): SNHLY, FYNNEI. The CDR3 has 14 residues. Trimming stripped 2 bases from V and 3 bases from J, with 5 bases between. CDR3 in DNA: TGTGCCAGCAGTGAACTGTTTGGGGCCAACGTCCTGACTTTC. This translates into CASSELFGANVLTF.

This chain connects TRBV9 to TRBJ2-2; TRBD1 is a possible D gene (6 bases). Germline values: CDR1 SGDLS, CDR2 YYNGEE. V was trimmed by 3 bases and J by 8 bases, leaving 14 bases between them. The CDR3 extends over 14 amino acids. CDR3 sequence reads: CASSAAQGEGELFF. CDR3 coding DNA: TGTGCCAGCAGCGCCGCACAGGGTGAGGGGGAGCTGTTTTTT.

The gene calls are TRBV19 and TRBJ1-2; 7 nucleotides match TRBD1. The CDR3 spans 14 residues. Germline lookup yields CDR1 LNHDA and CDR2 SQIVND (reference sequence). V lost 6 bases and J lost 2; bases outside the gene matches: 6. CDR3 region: CASSLQGLNYGYTF. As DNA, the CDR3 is TGTGCCAGTAGCCTACAGGGGCTGAACTATGGCTACACCTTC.

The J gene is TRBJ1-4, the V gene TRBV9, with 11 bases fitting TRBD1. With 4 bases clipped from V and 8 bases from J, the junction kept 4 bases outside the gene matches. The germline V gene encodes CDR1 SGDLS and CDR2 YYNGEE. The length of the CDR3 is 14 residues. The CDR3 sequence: CASSLGTGGEKLFF. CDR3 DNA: TGTGCCAGCAGCCTCGGGACAGGGGGGGAAAAACTGTTTTTT.

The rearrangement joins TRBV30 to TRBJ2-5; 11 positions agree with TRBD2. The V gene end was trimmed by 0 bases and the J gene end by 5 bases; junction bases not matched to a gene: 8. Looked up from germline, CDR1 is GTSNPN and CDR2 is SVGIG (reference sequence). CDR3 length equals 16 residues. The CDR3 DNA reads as TGTGCCTGGAGTGTAGGGCTAGCGGGGGGCGGTGAGACCCAGTACTTC. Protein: CAWSVGLAGGGETQYF.

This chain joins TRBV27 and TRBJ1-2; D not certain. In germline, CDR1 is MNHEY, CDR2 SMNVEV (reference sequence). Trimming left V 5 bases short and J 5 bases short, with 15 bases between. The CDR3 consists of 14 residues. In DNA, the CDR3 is TGTGCCAGCAGTCCCTCCCAGATCCGTTATGGCTACACCTTC. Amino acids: CASSPSQIRYGYTF.

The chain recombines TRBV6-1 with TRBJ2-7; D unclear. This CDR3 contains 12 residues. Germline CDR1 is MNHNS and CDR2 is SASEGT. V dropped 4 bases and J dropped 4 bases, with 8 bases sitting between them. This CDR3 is CASSVLTYEQYF. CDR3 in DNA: TGTGCCAGCAGTGTTCTGACTTACGAGCAGTACTTC.